The 28 T cell receptor beta chains reported below all come from one sample, sequenced in a study of T cell responses to AZD1222 COVID-19 vaccine. Method: immunoSEQ multiplex PCR; TCRdb's copy keeps in-frame clones and lacks some. The data contain about 83,000 clones, less than 95% of them singletons. The sequencing here drew on peripheral blood, taken 28 days after the second AZD1222 dose. Receptors were obtained from an adult who received the AZD1222 COVID-19 vaccine.

The V and J genes are TRBV19 and TRBJ1-2, with D unclear. Germline V gene sequence: CDR1 LNHDA, CDR2 SQIVND (reference sequence). V lost 4 bases, J lost 0 bases, and 9 bases lay in between. The CDR3 sequence is 14 residues long. The CDR3 DNA follows: TGTGCCAGTAGTAAGGGTCCGGCTAACTATGGCTACACCTTC. This sequence encodes CASSKGPANYGYTF. Together with reference TRBV19 and TRBJ1-2, the CDR3 gives the full variable domain: DGGITQSPKYLFRKEGQNVTLSCEQNLNHDAMYWYRQDPGQGLRLIYYSQIVNDFQKGDIAEGYSVSREKKESFPLTVTSAQKNPTAFYLCASSKGPANYGYTFGSGTRLTVV.

The chain carries TRBV20-1 and TRBJ1-6; tentatively, D is TRBD1 (5 bases). The CDR3 length is 15 residues. The V gene's germline CDR1 is DFQATT and CDR2 SNEGSKA (reference sequence). The V gene lost 3 bases and the J gene lost 6 bases, with 15 bases spanning the gap. CDR3 protein: CSASRREGGNSPLHF. The CDR3 nucleotides read TGCAGTGCTAGTCGCAGGGAGGGAGGTAATTCACCCCTCCACTTT.

In its sample, this clone was seen once. The chain links TRBV19 to TRBJ2-3; TRBD2 matches at 8 bases. CDR1 is LNHDA and CDR2 is SQIVND in the germline V gene (reference sequence). The CDR3 spans 15 residues. Unmatched junction bases numbered 4, after V lost 3 bases and J lost 2 bases. The DNA of the CDR3 is TGTGCCAGTAGTATGGTTAGCGGGGCCACAGATACGCAGTATTTT. Protein: CASSMVSGATDTQYF.

Regarding this clone: The junction and the germline gene differ at one end; a read error may be behind it. The chain is built from TRBV3-1 (or the pseudogene TRBV3-2) and TRBJ1-1; 8 positions match TRBD1. This CDR3 contains 14 residues. Germline values: CDR1 LGHDT, CDR2 YNNKEL (reference sequence). The CDR3 is CASSKTGTGLLSGF. The CDR3 DNA reads TGTGCCAGCAGCAAGACCGGGACAGGCCTTCTCTCGGGTTTT.

The V and J genes are TRBV28 and TRBJ2-3, with 10 bases matching TRBD2. Germline trimming cut 5 bases from V and 4 bases from J; bases unmatched to any gene: 9. CDR3 length: 16 residues. Germline assignment: CDR1 MDHEN and CDR2 SYDVKM. The CDR3 protein is CASSPRASGSPDTQYF. The DNA for the CDR3 is TGTGCCAGCAGTCCCCGGGCTAGCGGGAGCCCAGATACGCAGTATTTT. The full variable domain, completed using reference TRBV28 and TRBJ2-3, is DVKVTQSSRYLVKRTGEKVFLECVQDMDHENMFWYRQDPGLGLRLIYFSYDVKMKEKGDIPEGYSVSREKKERFSLILESASTNQTSMYLCASSPRASGSPDTQYFGPGTRLTVL.

With respect to this clone: Different DNA sequences within this sample yield the same CDR3. This chain joins TRBV11-2 and TRBJ2-5, with TRBD2 identical over 7 bases. This CDR3 contains 14 residues. Germline V gives CDR1 SGHAT, CDR2 FQNNGV. Unmatched junction bases numbered 0, after V lost 1 base and J lost 1 base. CDR3 sequence reads: CASSLGGGQETQYF. The DNA for the CDR3 is TGTGCCAGCAGCTTAGGCGGGGGCCAAGAGACCCAGTACTTC.

This CDR3 reads CASSPAPGLEQYF. The CDR3 DNA follows: TGTGCCAGCAGCCCGGCCCCGGGGCTCGAGCAGTACTTC. This sequence joins TRBV7-2 and TRBJ2-7; perhaps D is TRBD1 or TRBD2 (5 bases each). The V end lost 5 bases, the J end lost 6 bases, and 14 bases lay between the germline ends. The CDR3 is made up of 13 amino acids. The V gene's germline CDR1 is SGHTA and CDR2 FQGNSA. Looking up the rest from reference TRBV7-2 and TRBJ2-7 gives the full variable domain: GAGVSQSPSNKVTEKGKDVELRCDPISGHTALYWYRQSLGQGLEFLIYFQGNSAPDKSGLPSDRFSAERTGGSVSTLTIQRTQQEDSAVYLCASSPAPGLEQYFGPGTRLTVT.

The chain combines TRBV12-5 with TRBJ1-1, with TRBD1 identical over 11 bases. V gave up 4 bases and J gave up 4 bases; unmatched junction bases: 8. CDR1 LGHNT and CDR2 FRNRAP come from the germline V gene. The CDR3 consists of 16 residues. CDR3: CASGSLGTGGATEAFF. The CDR3 nucleotides read TGTGCTAGTGGTTCCCTAGGGACAGGGGGTGCCACTGAAGCTTTCTTT.

V usage is TRBV27 and J usage is TRBJ2-3; maybe TRBD2 (6 bases). Germline CDR1 is MNHEY and CDR2 is SMNVEV (reference sequence). V was shortened by 6 bases and J by 0 bases, with 13 bases between the two germline ends. The CDR3 has 15 amino acids. CDR3 sequence: CASSPGLSSTDTQYF. DNA for the CDR3: TGTGCCAGCAGCCCGGGACTTTCTAGCACAGATACGCAGTATTTT.

The rearrangement uses TRBV11-2 and TRBJ2-7; D is perhaps TRBD1 or TRBD2 (5 bases each). Germline CDR1 SGHAT, CDR2 FQNNGV. The germline V and J ends were trimmed by 5 bases and 5 bases, with 13 bases remaining between them. The CDR3 has 13 residues. In nucleotides, the CDR3 is TGTGCCAGCAGCCCCCTTTTGGGGGACGAGCAGTACTTC. Amino acid sequence: CASSPLLGDEQYF.

The gene calls are TRBV5-1 and TRBJ2-2; 7 bases line up with TRBD2. The CDR3 runs to 15 residues. The V segment lost 1 base and the J segment 6 bases; nucleotides outside the gene matches: 6. Germline-derived CDR1 and CDR2 are SGHRS and YFSETQ. The CDR3 loop is CASSLTSGIAGELFF. The CDR3 DNA reads TGCGCCAGCAGCTTGACGAGCGGGATCGCCGGGGAGCTGTTTTTT.

The chain combines TRBV10-3 with TRBJ2-1, with TRBD1 identical over 11 bases. Looked up from germline, CDR1 is ENHRY and CDR2 is SYGVKD. Trimming cost V 4 bases and J 7 bases; bases outside gene matches: 12. This CDR3 has 17 residues. The CDR3 bases are TGTGCCATCAGTGGCCAACCGGGACAGGGGGATAGGAATGAGCAGTTCTTC. It codes for CAISGQPGQGDRNEQFF.

This clone was detected once. The V gene is TRBV6-5, the J gene TRBJ2-5, with 7 bases matching TRBD1. After removal of 4 bases from V and 2 bases from J, the junction contained 10 bases not matched to a gene. The CDR3 covers 16 residues. CDR1 is MNHEY, CDR2 SVGAGI, per germline. The CDR3 spells CASSSSPGGRQETQYF. The CDR3, as DNA: TGTGCCAGCAGTTCTTCCCCAGGGGGTAGGCAAGAGACCCAGTACTTC.

The rearrangement joins TRBV9 to TRBJ2-5, with D possibly TRBD2 on 6 matching bases. V dropped 0 bases and J dropped 3 bases, with 12 bases sitting between them. The CDR3 length is 15 residues. CDR1 and CDR2 (germline): SGDLS, YYNGEE. The CDR3 DNA follows: TGTGCCAGCAGCGTAGCCGCTAGCGTGAAAGAGACCCAGTACTTC. It encodes CASSVAASVKETQYF.

The rearrangement links TRBV10-3 to TRBJ2-5, with 9 bases identical to TRBD1. Germline V gives CDR1 ENHRY, CDR2 SYGVKD. With 4 bases clipped from V and 2 bases from J, the junction kept 8 bases outside the gene matches. The CDR3 runs 16 residues. The CDR3 spells CAISGSGDRGQETQYF. The DNA of the CDR3 is TGTGCCATCAGTGGGTCTGGAGACAGGGGGCAAGAGACCCAGTACTTC.

The V gene is TRBV5-1, the J gene TRBJ2-1; possibly TRBD1 for D (5 bases). The germline V gene encodes CDR1 SGHRS and CDR2 YFSETQ. With 6 bases removed from V and 0 bases from J, the gap between germline ends came to 16 bases. CDR3 length: 16 amino acids. The CDR3 here is CASTPSTATSYNEQFF. Written as DNA, the CDR3 is TGCGCCAGCACCCCCTCGACAGCTACCTCCTACAATGAGCAGTTCTTC.

This chain uses TRBV5-5 with TRBJ2-2; no firm D call. V lost 3 bases to trimming and J lost 4 bases, with 13 bases between them. The germline V gene has CDR1 SGHKS and CDR2 YYEKEE (reference sequence). This CDR3 is built from 15 residues. The CDR3 DNA is TGTGCCAGCAGCTCGTCGACGGCGAGCACCGGGGAGCTGTTTTTT. This codes for CASSSSTASTGELFF.

The chain employs TRBV28 and TRBJ1-2; D gene unclear. Germline-derived CDR1 and CDR2 are MDHEN and SYDVKM. The CDR3 consists of 13 residues. Trimming pared 4 bases from V and 6 bases from J, leaving 12 bases between. The CDR3 here is CASSWAARDGYTF. The CDR3 DNA follows: TGTGCCAGCAGTTGGGCAGCAAGGGATGGCTACACCTTC.

For the CDR3, the DNA is TGCGCCAGCAGCCAGGCCGGACAGGGCGGTGAAAAACTGTTTTTT. It specifies CASSQAGQGGEKLFF. The chain uses TRBV4-1 and TRBJ1-4; 8 bases are shared with TRBD1. Germline V gene lookup returns CDR1 MGHRA and CDR2 YSYEKL. The CDR3 is 15 residues long. Trimming removed 3 bases from V and 7 bases from J; junction bases left unmatched: 7.

The CDR3 region is CASSTSGTGFYNEQFF. The CDR3 DNA reads as TGTGCCAGCAGCACCTCCGGGACAGGGTTCTACAATGAGCAGTTCTTC. The chain carries TRBV9 and TRBJ2-1; 9 bases align to TRBD1. Trimming at V came to 4 bases and at J to 3 bases, leaving 8 bases not matched to a gene. Looked up from germline, CDR1 is SGDLS and CDR2 is YYNGEE. This CDR3 has 16 residues.

J is TRBJ2-2 and V is TRBV7-6; D unclear. CDR3 length: 14 residues. V was cut by 1 base and J by 1 base, with 4 bases left in between. Germline V gives CDR1 SGHVS, CDR2 FNYEAQ. CDR3 sequence: CASSLGQNTGELFF. The CDR3 DNA reads as TGTGCCAGCAGCTTAGGACAGAACACCGGGGAGCTGTTTTTT.

The chain carries TRBV19 and TRBJ2-7, with D perhaps TRBD2 (6 bases). The length of the CDR3 is 14 residues. The V end lost 5 bases, the J end lost 3 bases, and 14 bases lay between the germline ends. Germline-derived CDR1 and CDR2 are LNHDA and SQIVND (reference sequence). The CDR3 DNA reads TGTGCCAGTAGTCTGCGGGGCGGAGGCTACGAGCAGTACTTC. The encoded protein is CASSLRGGGYEQYF. Full variable domain (rest looked up from reference TRBV19 and TRBJ2-7): DGGITQSPKYLFRKEGQNVTLSCEQNLNHDAMYWYRQDPGQGLRLIYYSQIVNDFQKGDIAEGYSVSREKKESFPLTVTSAQKNPTAFYLCASSLRGGGYEQYFGPGTRLTVT.

In its sample, this clone was seen a few times. The chain links TRBV6-5 to TRBJ1-1; D perhaps matches TRBD1 (5 bases). The V gene lost 9 bases and the J gene lost 1 base, with 15 bases spanning the gap. This CDR3 comprises 14 residues. Germline-derived CDR1 and CDR2 are MNHEY and SVGAGI. The CDR3 sequence: CASSSGGANTEAFF. The CDR3 DNA sequence: TGTGCCAGTTCTTCTGGGGGTGCGAACACTGAAGCTTTCTTT.

V is TRBV28 and J is TRBJ1-5; D might be TRBD1 (6 bases). Per germline, CDR1 MDHEN and CDR2 SYDVKM. V lost 3 bases and J 16 bases, leaving 16 bases between the germline ends. CDR3 length equals 12 residues. CDR3 DNA sequence: TGTGCCAGCAGTTTCCCCCCGGGACATGTACATTTT. This codes for CASSFPPGHVHF.

On this clone: Because it lacks the conserved phenylalanine or tryptophan at the end, this CDR3 is likely a read error. The DNA is omitted, as the CDR3 cannot be located on it reliably, and the CDR3 follows TCRdb's listing. V gene TRBV6-1 combines with J gene TRBJ2-7; TRBD1 is the table's D call and was not checked against the DNA. Termini included, the CDR3 measures 13 amino acids. Germline CDR1 reads MNHNS; CDR2 reads SASEGT. CDR3 sequence: CASSEARGAGIDL.

The chain recombines TRBV3-1 (or the pseudogene TRBV3-2) with TRBJ1-1; D uncertain. Trimming shortened V by 8 bases and J by 3 bases, and 4 bases separated the two germline ends. The length of the CDR3 is 10 residues. Germline CDR1 reads LGHDT; CDR2 reads YNNKEL (reference sequence). For the CDR3, the DNA is TGTGCCAGCGGGGACACTGAAGCTTTCTTT. Translated: CASGDTEAFF.

The chain uses TRBV15 and TRBJ2-2; 7 nucleotides align to TRBD2. After removal of 3 bases from V and 6 bases from J, the junction contained 7 bases not matched to a gene. From germline, CDR1 is LNHNV and CDR2 YYDKDF (reference sequence). The length of the CDR3 is 15 residues. CDR3 in amino acids: CATSSGGGSSGELFF. The DNA of the CDR3 is TGTGCCACCAGCAGTGGTGGCGGGAGTTCCGGGGAGCTGTTTTTT.

The rearrangement links TRBV9 to TRBJ1-4; the D is unclear. Germline V gene sequence: CDR1 SGDLS, CDR2 YYNGEE. CDR3 length: 15 residues. V lost 4 bases and J 7 bases, leaving 17 bases between the germline ends. The CDR3 loop reads CASSPSLSGSEKLFF. DNA of the CDR3: TGTGCCAGCAGCCCCTCCCTCTCGGGTAGTGAAAAACTGTTTTTT.